Presented here are 8 T cell receptor beta chains from one specimen sequenced in a study of monozygotic twins with inflammatory bowel disease. TCRdb reworked the 5' RACE reads into one entry per CDR3 protein, no DNA. This sample's table has approximately 420,000 distinct CDR3 sequences. Sequenced: blood. The receptors here all came from a human donor with ulcerative colitis or Crohn's disease, or a healthy co-twin of an affected twin (not recorded which).

The chain couples TRBV5-5 to TRBJ1-6; TCRdb proposes TRBD1, but this gene call is untestable without DNA. Germline V lookup: CDR1 SGHKS, CDR2 YYEKEE (reference sequence). The CDR3 loop spans 18 amino acids. CDR3 amino acids: CASSLVGVSSSYNSPLHF.

The V and J genes are TRBV6-2 or TRBV6-3 and TRBJ2-2. Germline lookup yields CDR1 MNHEY and CDR2 SVGEGT. This CDR3 has 11 residues. The CDR3 sequence: CASNGLKELFF.

The chain links TRBV6-2 or TRBV6-3 to TRBJ2-7; TCRdb returns TRBD1, unconfirmable since there is no DNA. The CDR3 loop spans 16 amino acids. Germline CDR1 is MNHEY and CDR2 is SVGEGT. CDR3 sequence: CASSYSQTYRAYEQYF.

V usage is TRBV12-5 and J usage is TRBJ2-7; TCRdb calls TRBD1, which cannot be checked without DNA. CDR3 size: 15 residues. CDR1 and CDR2 from the germline V gene are LGHNT and FRNRAP. The CDR3 is CASGLVSRGLSEQYF. The entire variable domain, with the rest obtained from reference TRBV12-5 and TRBJ2-7, is as follows: DARVTQTPRHKVTEMGQEVTMRCQPILGHNTVFWYRQTMMQGLELLAYFRNRAPLDDSGMPKDRFSAEMPDATLATLKIQPSEPRDSAVYFCASGLVSRGLSEQYFGPGTRLTVT.

V and J are TRBV20-1 and TRBJ1-1; TCRdb names TRBD1, which stays unverified in the absence of DNA. The CDR3 is made up of 15 amino acids. The germline CDR1 and CDR2 sequences are DFQATT and SNEGSKA (reference sequence). CDR3 amino acids: CSARGGTAMNTEAFF.

This clonotype ranks as medium-sized (0.01 to 0.1%) in terms of frequency. V usage is TRBV7-2 and J usage is TRBJ2-7; as DNA is missing, the TRBD1 call by TCRdb cannot be tested. Germline V gene lookup returns CDR1 SGHTA and CDR2 FQGNSA. The CDR3 totals 13 residues. The CDR3 region is CASILTGGYEQYF.

CDR3 amino acids: CASSLELAATYEQYF. The chain is built from TRBV5-1 and TRBJ2-7; TCRdb designates TRBD2, a call that cannot be tested without DNA. Germline V gene data show CDR1 as SGHRS and CDR2 as YFSETQ. The length of the CDR3 is 15 residues.

The chain carries TRBV27 and TRBJ2-7; the TCRdb D gene call, TRBD2, has no DNA to confirm it. CDR3 size: 13 residues. Germline V gives CDR1 MNHEY, CDR2 SMNVEV (reference sequence). The CDR3 reads CASSSGLANEQYF.